This T cell receptor beta chain was sequenced for a study of cytomegalovirus exposure and HLA in healthy donors. General study results and limits: In a later analysis, TCR beta V- and J-gene trimming was associated with a missense DCLRE1C variant. For most TCR beta V segments, an earlier analysis put the productive rate at about 87% or about 30% of the time. Roughly uniform depth of sequencing across donors was assumed in presence/absence analyses. Through in vitro validation, three CMV-associated chains were shown to be specific for CMV antigens.

Trimming removed 3 bases at V and 7 bases at J, with 19 bases between. There are 15 residues in the CDR3. The germline gives CDR1 LNHDA, CDR2 SQIVND (reference sequence). The PCR ran on 60 Vbeta and 13 Jbeta primers. Data came from immunoSEQ multiplex PCR; TCRdb stores just in-frame clones and leaves some out. The data hold 80,000 or so clones, with roughly 78% observed a single time. A word on this clone: Antigen unknown.

This sequence was found in a man aged 35-49 years in good health and CMV-seronegative. Sequencing input: PBMCs. The chain couples TRBV19 to TRBJ2-7; weak D call: TRBD2 (5 bases). CDR3 in amino acids: CASSMVYSAGIEQYF. The CDR3 DNA reads TGTGCCAGTAGTATGGTTTACAGCGCCGGGATAGAGCAGTACTTC.